This is a list of T cell receptor beta chains from one sample in a study of cytomegalovirus exposure and HLA in healthy donors. TCRdb's table, derived via immunoSEQ multiplex PCR, lists solely in-frame clones and lacks some. The profile shows over 150,000 clones, about four fifths of them singletons. The material sequenced was PBMCs. These receptors all stem from a man younger than 40 in good health and CMV-seropositive. Both conserved end residues are part of each CDR3. Fields, in order: V gene, J gene, clone size, CDR3 length, D gene, CDR3 protein, CDR3 DNA. D genes are given only for firm matches. Only part of the rows carry a size: once, few, many, or a class if the clone is expanded.

v_gene: TRBV13
j_gene: TRBJ2-3
abundance: NA
len: 15
d_gene: NA
CDR3aa: CASSLAFPSTDTQYF
CDR3nt: TGTGCCAGCAGCTTAGCTTTCCCTAGCACAGATACGCAGTATTTT

v_gene: TRBV28
j_gene: TRBJ1-2
abundance: NA
len: 14
d_gene: NA
CDR3aa: CASSLTASDYGYTF
CDR3nt: TGTGCCAGCAGCCTTACAGCTTCCGACTATGGCTACACCTTC

v_gene: TRBV11-1
j_gene: TRBJ2-7
abundance: NA
len: 15
d_gene: TRBD1
CDR3aa: CASSLLDRGTYEQYF
CDR3nt: TGTGCCAGCAGCCTGCTAGACAGGGGCACCTACGAGCAGTACTTC

v_gene: TRBV19
j_gene: TRBJ1-1
abundance: NA
len: 15
d_gene: NA
CDR3aa: CASSILGQQNTEAFF
CDR3nt: TGTGCCAGTAGTATTCTAGGACAGCAGAACACTGAAGCTTTCTTT

v_gene: TRBV28
j_gene: TRBJ2-1
abundance: NA
len: 15
d_gene: TRBD2
CDR3aa: CASSSGTSWYNEQFF
CDR3nt: TGTGCCAGCAGTTCTGGGACTAGCTGGTACAATGAGCAGTTCTTC

v_gene: TRBV5-6
j_gene: TRBJ2-1
abundance: NA
len: 17
d_gene: TRBD2
CDR3aa: CASSPTLAGGRYNEQFF
CDR3nt: TGTGCCAGCAGCCCAACGCTAGCGGGGGGTCGCTACAATGAGCAGTTCTTC

v_gene: TRBV4-1
j_gene: TRBJ1-1
abundance: NA
len: 15
d_gene: NA
CDR3aa: CASSQDGRGNTEAFF
CDR3nt: TGCGCCAGCAGCCAAGATGGGCGGGGGAACACTGAAGCTTTCTTT

v_gene: TRBV7-9
j_gene: TRBJ2-7
abundance: NA
len: 15
d_gene: NA
CDR3aa: CASSLGGQRTYEQYF
CDR3nt: TGTGCCAGCAGCCTAGGAGGACAGCGGACCTACGAGCAGTACTTC

v_gene: TRBV18
j_gene: TRBJ1-1
abundance: NA
len: 16
d_gene: TRBD1
CDR3aa: CASSPPQRQGIIEAFF
CDR3nt: TGTGCCAGCTCACCACCGCAAAGACAGGGTATAATTGAAGCTTTCTTT

v_gene: TRBV2
j_gene: TRBJ2-3
abundance: NA
len: 14
d_gene: NA
CDR3aa: CASSERAAEPGQYF
CDR3nt: TGTGCCAGCAGTGAAAGGGCAGCGGAACCGGGGCAGTATTTT

v_gene: TRBV6-5
j_gene: TRBJ1-1
abundance: NA
len: 14
d_gene: NA
CDR3aa: CASTKPGRNTEAFF
CDR3nt: TGTGCCAGCACCAAACCGGGTAGGAACACTGAAGCTTTCTTT

v_gene: TRBV4-3
j_gene: TRBJ2-5
abundance: NA
len: 15
d_gene: NA
CDR3aa: CASSHGRHGRGTQYF
CDR3nt: TGCGCCAGCAGCCATGGCCGACACGGACGGGGGACCCAGTACTTC

v_gene: TRBV11-3
j_gene: TRBJ2-3
abundance: NA
len: 13
d_gene: NA
CDR3aa: CASSLAAADTQYF
CDR3nt: TGTGCCAGCAGCTTAGCGGCGGCAGATACGCAGTATTTT

v_gene: TRBV4-1
j_gene: TRBJ2-1
abundance: NA
len: 22
d_gene: NA
CDR3aa: CASSQDRGYTGASMSGYNEQFF
CDR3nt: TGCGCCAGCAGCCAAGATCGGGGTTACACGGGAGCGTCGATGAGCGGTTACAATGAGCAGTTCTTC

v_gene: TRBV28
j_gene: TRBJ1-2
abundance: NA
len: 12
d_gene: NA
CDR3aa: CASSPDRYGYTF
CDR3nt: TGTGCCAGCAGTCCCGACAGATATGGCTACACCTTC

v_gene: TRBV28
j_gene: TRBJ1-4
abundance: NA
len: 11
d_gene: NA
CDR3aa: CATQGVEKLFF
CDR3nt: TGTGCCACCCAGGGTGTTGAAAAACTGTTTTTT

v_gene: TRBV19
j_gene: TRBJ1-4
abundance: NA
len: 15
d_gene: NA
CDR3aa: CASSIQVGGNEKLFF
CDR3nt: TGTGCCAGTAGTATACAAGTGGGAGGGAACGAAAAACTGTTTTTT

v_gene: TRBV7-9
j_gene: TRBJ1-2
abundance: NA
len: 13
d_gene: NA
CDR3aa: CASSTRLNYGYTF
CDR3nt: TGTGCCAGCAGCACACGCCTGAACTATGGCTACACCTTC

v_gene: TRBV30
j_gene: TRBJ1-4
abundance: NA
len: 13
d_gene: NA
CDR3aa: CAWGQPWGEKLFF
CDR3nt: TGTGCCTGGGGACAGCCGTGGGGTGAAAAACTGTTTTTT

v_gene: TRBV2
j_gene: TRBJ2-7
abundance: NA
len: 17
d_gene: NA
CDR3aa: CASSSSLTEWGENEQYF
CDR3nt: TGTGCCAGCAGTTCATCTCTGACTGAATGGGGAGAAAACGAGCAGTACTTC

v_gene: TRBV7-9
j_gene: TRBJ2-1
abundance: NA
len: 17
d_gene: TRBD2
CDR3aa: CASSPRTSGNSYNEQFF
CDR3nt: TGTGCCAGCAGCCCCCGGACTAGCGGGAACTCCTACAATGAGCAGTTCTTC

v_gene: TRBV4-2
j_gene: TRBJ2-5
abundance: few
len: 16
d_gene: NA
CDR3aa: CASSQGFQGIQETQYF
CDR3nt: TGTGCCAGCAGCCAAGGTTTTCAGGGTATACAAGAGACCCAGTACTTC

v_gene: TRBV7-9
j_gene: TRBJ2-7
abundance: NA
len: 15
d_gene: NA
CDR3aa: CASSQIERSSYEQYF
CDR3nt: TGTGCCAGCAGCCAGATTGAAAGGAGCTCCTACGAGCAGTACTTC

v_gene: TRBV7-9
j_gene: TRBJ1-2
abundance: NA
len: 16
d_gene: TRBD1
CDR3aa: CASSLARQGADYGYTF
CDR3nt: TGTGCCAGCAGCTTAGCTCGACAGGGGGCGGACTATGGCTACACCTTC

v_gene: TRBV19
j_gene: TRBJ1-5
abundance: NA
len: 14
d_gene: NA
CDR3aa: CASYTGLGNQPQHF
CDR3nt: TGTGCCAGTTACACGGGACTCGGCAATCAGCCCCAGCATTTT

v_gene: TRBV29-1
j_gene: TRBJ2-3
abundance: NA
len: 13
d_gene: TRBD1
CDR3aa: CSVDLQGADTQYF
CDR3nt: TGCAGCGTTGATCTCCAGGGGGCAGATACGCAGTATTTT

v_gene: TRBV5-4
j_gene: TRBJ2-7
abundance: NA
len: 16
d_gene: TRBD2
CDR3aa: CASSPGTSQRLGEQYF
CDR3nt: TGTGCCAGCAGCCCGGGGACTAGTCAAAGGTTGGGCGAGCAGTACTTC

v_gene: TRBV30
j_gene: TRBJ2-1
abundance: NA
len: 15
d_gene: TRBD2
CDR3aa: CAWSVEGLVYNEQFF
CDR3nt: TGTGCCTGGAGTGTAGAGGGACTAGTGTACAATGAGCAGTTCTTC

v_gene: TRBV19
j_gene: TRBJ1-4
abundance: NA
len: 15
d_gene: NA
CDR3aa: CASSHLASGNEKLFF
CDR3nt: TGTGCCAGTAGTCATTTAGCCAGTGGAAATGAAAAACTGTTTTTT

v_gene: TRBV5-1
j_gene: TRBJ2-7
abundance: NA
len: 15
d_gene: TRBD2
CDR3aa: CASSLSTSGVGEQYF
CDR3nt: TGCGCCAGCAGCCTTTCGACTAGCGGGGTAGGCGAGCAGTACTTC

v_gene: TRBV6-6
j_gene: TRBJ1-5
abundance: NA
len: 14
d_gene: NA
CDR3aa: CASRAGGVGQPQHF
CDR3nt: TGTGCCAGCAGAGCGGGGGGAGTGGGTCAGCCCCAGCATTTT

v_gene: TRBV29-1
j_gene: TRBJ1-2
abundance: NA
len: 13
d_gene: TRBD1
CDR3aa: CSVVWQGAEGYTF
CDR3nt: TGCAGCGTTGTGTGGCAGGGGGCGGAGGGCTACACCTTC

v_gene: TRBV5-1
j_gene: TRBJ1-2
abundance: NA
len: 11
d_gene: NA
CDR3aa: CASSAGGGNTF
CDR3nt: TGCGCCAGCAGCGCGGGAGGCGGGAACACCTTC

v_gene: TRBV6-5
j_gene: TRBJ2-1
abundance: NA
len: 14
d_gene: TRBD2
CDR3aa: CASSYVGLGGRQFF
CDR3nt: TGTGCCAGCAGTTACGTGGGACTAGGTGGGAGGCAGTTCTTC

v_gene: TRBV6-6
j_gene: TRBJ2-5
abundance: NA
len: 15
d_gene: NA
CDR3aa: CASSYSRGISETQYF
CDR3nt: TGTGCCAGCAGTTACTCCCGGGGTATAAGCGAGACCCAGTACTTC

v_gene: TRBV11-2
j_gene: TRBJ2-7
abundance: once
len: 17
d_gene: NA
CDR3aa: CASSTRGVAASSYEQYF
CDR3nt: TGTGCCAGCAGCACCAGAGGTGTAGCGGCTAGCTCCTACGAGCAGTACTTC

v_gene: TRBV5-4
j_gene: TRBJ1-1
abundance: NA
len: 14
d_gene: NA
CDR3aa: CASSLSAGNTEAFF
CDR3nt: TGTGCCAGCAGCTTGTCGGCGGGGAACACTGAAGCTTTCTTT

v_gene: TRBV27
j_gene: TRBJ2-7
abundance: NA
len: 13
d_gene: TRBD1
CDR3aa: CASSRQGINEQYF
CDR3nt: TGTGCCAGCAGTAGACAGGGGATCAACGAGCAGTACTTC

v_gene: TRBV6-5
j_gene: TRBJ1-2
abundance: NA
len: 15
d_gene: NA
CDR3aa: CASSSPAGDNYGYTF
CDR3nt: TGTGCCAGCAGTTCCCCGGCAGGTGATAACTATGGCTACACCTTC

v_gene: TRBV28
j_gene: TRBJ2-7
abundance: NA
len: 16
d_gene: NA
CDR3aa: CASSFVGQLSSYEQYF
CDR3nt: TGTGCCAGCAGTTTTGTTGGGCAACTGAGCTCCTACGAGCAGTACTTC

v_gene: TRBV5-4
j_gene: TRBJ1-4
abundance: NA
len: 16
d_gene: NA
CDR3aa: CASSLGGGVGNEKLFF
CDR3nt: TGTGCCAGCAGCTTGGGGGGGGGCGTGGGGAATGAAAAACTGTTTTTT

v_gene: TRBV19
j_gene: TRBJ2-2
abundance: NA
len: 14
d_gene: NA
CDR3aa: CASSLGGNTGELFF
CDR3nt: TGTGCCAGTTCTTTAGGCGGGAACACCGGGGAGCTGTTTTTT

v_gene: TRBV10-3
j_gene: TRBJ2-2
abundance: NA
len: 13
d_gene: NA
CDR3aa: CATVDRDTGELFF
CDR3nt: TGTGCCACGGTGGACAGAGACACCGGGGAGCTGTTTTTT

v_gene: TRBV12-5
j_gene: TRBJ2-5
abundance: NA
len: 15
d_gene: NA
CDR3aa: CASGLGSRVMETQYF
CDR3nt: TGTGCTAGTGGTTTGGGGTCGAGGGTGATGGAGACCCAGTACTTC

v_gene: TRBV19
j_gene: TRBJ2-1
abundance: NA
len: 16
d_gene: TRBD2
CDR3aa: CASSTSAGGIANEQFF
CDR3nt: TGTGCCAGTAGTACATCAGCGGGGGGGATAGCGAATGAGCAGTTCTTC

v_gene: TRBV28
j_gene: TRBJ2-1
abundance: once
len: 15
d_gene: TRBD1
CDR3aa: CASSASGQGGNEQFF
CDR3nt: TGTGCCAGCAGTGCATCGGGACAGGGGGGAAATGAGCAGTTCTTC

v_gene: TRBV30
j_gene: TRBJ1-3
abundance: NA
len: 13
d_gene: TRBD1
CDR3aa: CALDRTSGNTIYF
CDR3nt: TGTGCCTTGGACAGGACCTCTGGAAACACCATATATTTT

v_gene: TRBV15
j_gene: TRBJ1-5
abundance: NA
len: 16
d_gene: NA
CDR3aa: CATSRDGGWSNQPQHF
CDR3nt: TGTGCCACCAGCAGAGACGGGGGATGGAGCAATCAGCCCCAGCATTTT

v_gene: TRBV10-1
j_gene: TRBJ2-1
abundance: NA
len: 14
d_gene: NA
CDR3aa: CASSDGQGALGQFF
CDR3nt: TGCGCCAGCAGTGATGGGCAGGGCGCCTTGGGCCAGTTCTTC

v_gene: TRBV10-3
j_gene: TRBJ1-2
abundance: NA
len: 16
d_gene: NA
CDR3aa: CAISESGAPGTYGYTF
CDR3nt: TGTGCCATCAGTGAGTCGGGGGCGCCGGGGACCTATGGCTACACCTTC

v_gene: TRBV13
j_gene: TRBJ2-1
abundance: NA
len: 18
d_gene: TRBD2
CDR3aa: CASSRGLAGGPSYNEQFF
CDR3nt: TGTGCCAGCAGCCGAGGACTAGCGGGGGGGCCCTCCTACAATGAGCAGTTCTTC

v_gene: TRBV6-1
j_gene: TRBJ1-1
abundance: NA
len: 14
d_gene: TRBD1
CDR3aa: CASSTGQLNTEAFF
CDR3nt: TGTGCCAGCAGTACGGGACAGCTGAACACTGAAGCTTTCTTT